Detailed here is one T cell receptor (beta chain). What it binds is unknown. Indicated treatment: approximately 11-day PBMC culture with coronavirus spike peptide pools or control peptides (ViraFEST assay). The data derive from a study of vaccination and CD4 T cells after COVID-19. Germline-derived CDR1 and CDR2 are WNHNN and SYGVQD (reference sequence). V lost 9 bases, J lost 5 bases, and 8 bases stayed unmatched. CDR3 length equals 13 residues. The Oncomine TCR Beta short-read assay was applied to DNA of cultured CD4+ T cells. TCRdb ran MiXCR on the PCR reads and lists one entry per CDR3 protein. The table has over 10,000 distinct CDR3 sequences, roughly 45% seen once; the top ten hold under 8.5%.

The chain uses TRBV10-1 and TRBJ2-5; 8 bases fit TRBD1. The sequences come from CD4+ T cells from blood, cultured in vitro, collected after SARS-CoV-2 vaccination. This receptor was identified in a human donor who had recovered from COVID-19. The DNA of the CDR3 is TGCGCCAGGGACAGGGAGTACCTCGAGACCCAGTACTTC. Its protein product is CARDREYLETQYF.